This entry lists 21 T cell receptor beta chains sequenced from one sample in a study of T cell repertoires in cytomegalovirus infection. MiXCR, applied by TCRdb to the reads, yields one record per CDR3 protein. This repertoire shows fewer than 850,000 distinct CDR3 sequences, approximately 32% found once; its top ten account for roughly 13%. These TCRs' antigens remain unknown. The specimen was cultured CD8+ T cells from PBMCs, collected from culture after CMV antigen stimulation. These receptors all come from a human donor in good health (CMV status not recorded). Some clones in this sample may be carry-over from other donors' samples.

This clonotype was found a few times. J is TRBJ1-2 and V is TRBV19, with TRBD1 matching over 9 bases. V shed 10 bases, J shed 8 bases, and the junction held 11 bases outside the gene matches. This CDR3 is 13 amino acids long. Per germline, CDR1 LNHDA and CDR2 SQIVND (reference sequence). Here the CDR3 DNA reads TGTGCCACCCGCCGGACAGGGGATGACGGCTACACCTTC. Translating it yields CATRRTGDDGYTF. Supplemented by reference TRBV19 and TRBJ1-2, the full variable domain reads DGGITQSPKYLFRKEGQNVTLSCEQNLNHDAMYWYRQDPGQGLRLIYYSQIVNDFQKGDIAEGYSVSREKKESFPLTVTSAQKNPTAFYLCATRRTGDDGYTFGSGTRLTVV.

J is TRBJ2-1 and V is TRBV7-4; D is unclear. Per germline, CDR1 SGHVT and CDR2 SQSDAQ. V lost 1 base, J lost 8 bases, and 15 bases lay in between. The CDR3 loop spans 15 amino acids. CDR3 amino acids: CASSLEPRPRDEQFF. In DNA form, the CDR3 reads TGTGCCAGCAGCTTAGAACCCCGCCCAAGAGATGAGCAGTTCTTC.

This clonotype was seen a handful of times. The V gene is TRBV12-3 or TRBV12-4, the J gene TRBJ1-3; a weak D match, TRBD1 (6 bases). The ends were cut back, 3 bases at V and 0 bases at J, with 12 bases in the middle. The CDR3 runs to 16 residues. DNA for the CDR3: TGTGCCAGCAGTTTTAGGACAGACTTCTCTGGAAACACCATATATTTT. It translates to CASSFRTDFSGNTIYF.

This clonotype has a handful of counts. The rearrangement joins TRBV19 to TRBJ2-1; TRBD2 agrees at 8 bases. The CDR3 is 21 residues long. Per germline, CDR1 LNHDA and CDR2 SQIVND (reference sequence). J gave up 9 bases and V 0 bases, and 25 bases lay outside the gene matches. CDR3 residues: CASSIDLKFGTSYYGLFEQFF. DNA of the CDR3: TGTGCCAGTAGTATAGATCTCAAATTCGGGACTAGTTATTACGGATTATTTGAGCAGTTCTTC. The full variable domain, with the rest looked up from reference TRBV19 and TRBJ2-1, is DGGITQSPKYLFRKEGQNVTLSCEQNLNHDAMYWYRQDPGQGLRLIYYSQIVNDFQKGDIAEGYSVSREKKESFPLTVTSAQKNPTAFYLCASSIDLKFGTSYYGLFEQFFGPGTRLTVL.

The chain links TRBV11-3 to TRBJ2-7; weak D call: TRBD2 (6 bases). From germline, CDR1 is SGHNT and CDR2 YENEEA. CDR3 length: 14 residues. Trimming took 5 bases from V and 2 from J, leaving 13 bases between them. The CDR3 spells CASSARDFPYEQYF. CDR3 sequence (DNA): TGTGCCAGCAGCGCTCGGGACTTCCCCTACGAGCAGTACTTC.

The V gene is TRBV20-1, the J gene TRBJ1-1; no clear D. Germline V CDR1 and CDR2: DFQATT, SNEGSKA (reference sequence). CDR3 length: 17 residues. V was trimmed by 6 bases and J by 4 bases, leaving 27 bases between them. The CDR3 region has the DNA TGCAGTGCCTTCGTCCGGGAGTCCTTTTTAGAGGGCACTGAAGCTTTCTTT. Amino acid sequence: CSAFVRESFLEGTEAFF.

The V call is TRBV2, the J call TRBJ2-5; 10 nucleotides line up with TRBD1. J gave up 2 bases and V 6 bases, and 15 bases lay outside the gene matches. Germline V gene sequence: CDR1 SNHLY, CDR2 FYNNEI. The CDR3 has 18 residues. The CDR3 nucleotides read TGTGCCAGCAGCCAATTTAGACAGGGGGCCACCATTCAAGAGACCCAGTACTTC. Its protein is CASSQFRQGATIQETQYF.

The chain combines TRBV7-9 with TRBJ1-3; D remains unclear. V was trimmed by 5 bases and J by 0 bases, leaving 14 bases between them. Germline V gene lookup returns CDR1 SEHNR and CDR2 FQNEAQ (reference sequence). The CDR3 spans 16 residues. For the CDR3, the DNA is TGTGCCAGCAGCCACTGGCAGGATAGCTCTGGAAACACCATATATTTT. Translation: CASSHWQDSSGNTIYF.

This chain joins TRBV29-1 and TRBJ2-2, with D possibly being TRBD2 (6 bases). CDR3 length: 12 amino acids. Trimming shortened V by 4 bases and J by 5 bases, and 8 bases separated the two germline ends. Per the germline V gene, CDR1 is SQVTM and CDR2 is ANQGSEA. In DNA, the CDR3 is TGCAGCGTTGTGGCGGGGACCGGGGAGCTGTTTTTT. Protein: CSVVAGTGELFF.

V gene TRBV7-8 combines with J gene TRBJ1-2; tentative D call: TRBD1 (6 bases). The V gene's germline CDR1 is SGHVS and CDR2 FQNEAQ. CDR3 length equals 16 residues. V lost 4 bases, J lost 4 bases, and 19 bases lay in between. The CDR3 DNA sequence: TGTGCCAGCAGCTCCACAACAGGGACCTCCTTCTATGGCTACACCTTC. Translated, it gives CASSSTTGTSFYGYTF. Supplemented by reference TRBV7-8 and TRBJ1-2, the full variable domain reads GAGVSQSPRYKVAKRGQDVALRCDPISGHVSLFWYQQALGQGPEFLTYFQNEAQLDKSGLPSDRFFAERPEGSVSTLKIQRTQQEDSAVYLCASSSTTGTSFYGYTFGSGTRLTVV.

This clonotype occurred many times. The chain joins TRBV12-3 or TRBV12-4 to TRBJ2-3; TRBD2 is a possible D gene (5 bases). V dropped 6 bases and J dropped 3 bases, with 7 bases sitting between them. The CDR3 runs 12 residues. CDR3 nucleotide sequence: TGTGCCAGCAGGGAGGAAACAGATACGCAGTATTTT. It is translated as CASREETDTQYF.

On this clonotype itself: Compared with germline, one end of the junction differs, possibly owing to a read error. The chain has TRBV7-7 and TRBJ2-3; TRBD1 aligns across 7 bases. Germline V gene lookup returns CDR1 SSHAT and CDR2 FNYEAQ (reference sequence). The CDR3 runs 15 residues. CDR3 nucleotide sequence: TGTGCTAGCAGCCGGGGACAGTACCCAACAGATACGCAGTATTTT. Translation: CASSRGQYPTDTQYF. Full variable domain (missing parts from reference TRBV7-7 and TRBJ2-3): GAGVSQSPRYKVTKRGQDVTLRCDPISSHATLYWYQQALGQGPEFLTYFNYEAQPDKSGLPSDRFSAERPEGSISTLTIQRTEQRDSAMYRCASSRGQYPTDTQYFGPGTRLTVL.

The genes are TRBV5-5 and TRBJ2-1; 9 nucleotides align to TRBD2. The germline V gene has CDR1 SGHKS and CDR2 YYEKEE (reference sequence). V trimming: 3 bases; J trimming: 5 bases; junction bases outside the gene matches: 15. The CDR3 covers 18 residues. CDR3 DNA sequence: TGTGCCAGCAGCTCGACTCCGGGACTAGCTTACTCGGACAATGAGCAGTTCTTC. Amino acids: CASSSTPGLAYSDNEQFF.

The rearrangement uses TRBV27 and TRBJ2-7; D perhaps matches TRBD1 (6 bases). Trimming took 5 bases from V and 4 from J, leaving 21 bases between them. CDR1 is MNHEY and CDR2 is SMNVEV in the germline V gene (reference sequence). This CDR3 region has 16 residues. CDR3 DNA: TGTGCCAGCAGTCTATACCCGGGACATTCCGCATACGAGCAGTACGTC. Translated, it gives CASSLYPGHSAYEQYV.

In its sample, this clonotype was seen a few times. The rearrangement joins TRBV9 to TRBJ2-5; 8 bases are shared with TRBD1. This CDR3 is 14 amino acids long. CDR1 is SGDLS, CDR2 YYNGEE, per germline. V lost 4 bases to trimming and J lost 3 bases; unmatched junction nucleotides: 5. CDR3 DNA sequence: TGTGCCAGCAGCAAGACAGGGGTTGAAGAGACCCAGTACTTC. Its protein product is CASSKTGVEETQYF. The variable domain in full, with the rest retrieved from reference TRBV9 and TRBJ2-5, is DSGVTQTPKHLITATGQRVTLRCSPRSGDLSVYWYQQSLDQGLQFLIQYYNGEERAKGNILERFSAQQFPDLHSELNLSSLELGDSALYFCASSKTGVEETQYFGPGTRLLVL.

This clonotype showed up many times. CDR3 DNA sequence: TGTGCCAGCAGCCCACCCGACTCCTACGAGCAGTACGTC. Translated: CASSPPDSYEQYV. The chain joins TRBV7-2 to TRBJ2-7; D is uncertain. V lost 5 bases to trimming and J lost 0 bases, with 8 bases between them. This CDR3 has 13 amino acids. Per the germline V gene, CDR1 is SGHTA and CDR2 is FQGNSA.

Regarding this clonotype: An end of the junction differs from the germline gene, which may be a read error. V and J are TRBV6-1 and TRBJ2-3; D is perhaps TRBD1 (5 bases). Germline CDR1 reads MNHNS; CDR2 reads SASEGT. This CDR3 contains 11 residues. The CDR3 nucleotides read TGTGTCAGCAGGGTTGGGGATACGCAGTATTTT. It specifies CVSRVGDTQYF.

This clonotype was seen only once. This CDR3 reads CSVEDQGKQKVQYF. CDR3 DNA sequence: TGCAGCGTTGAAGATCAGGGAAAGCAAAAAGTTCAGTACTTC. This chain links TRBV29-1 with TRBJ2-4, with a tentative D call TRBD1 (5 bases). CDR1 is SQVTM and CDR2 is ANQGSEA in the germline V gene. This CDR3 is built from 14 residues. The V end lost 0 bases, the J end lost 11 bases, and 17 bases lay between the germline ends. The full variable domain, completed using reference TRBV29-1 and TRBJ2-4, is SAVISQKPSRDICQRGTSLTIQCQVDSQVTMMFWYRQQPGQSLTLIATANQGSEATYESGFVIDKFPISRPNLTFSTLTVSNMSPEDSSIYLCSVEDQGKQKVQYFGAGTRLSVL.

At least ten counts were recorded for this clonotype. V is TRBV7-6 and J is TRBJ2-1; a weak D match, TRBD1 (6 bases). CDR3 length equals 17 residues. The germline V gene encodes CDR1 SGHVS and CDR2 FNYEAQ. V lost 1 base, J lost 2 bases, and 15 bases lay in between. The CDR3 reads CASSLGGTGKTYNEQFF. The CDR3 nucleotides are TGTGCCAGCAGCTTAGGAGGCACAGGGAAAACCTACAATGAGCAGTTCTTC.

J is TRBJ1-5 and V is TRBV7-9; tentative D call: TRBD1 (6 bases). This CDR3 region has 14 residues. Germline V lookup: CDR1 SEHNR, CDR2 FQNEAQ (reference sequence). V lost 6 bases and J 4 bases, leaving 13 bases between the germline ends. In DNA, the CDR3 is TGTGCCAGCAGGGCCCGGGGGGCAAATCAGCCCCAGCATTTT. Translating gives CASRARGANQPQHF.

CDR3 sequence reads: CATEDRVAYEQYF. DNA of the CDR3: TGTGCCACCGAGGACAGGGTGGCCTACGAGCAGTACTTC. The chain has TRBV19 and TRBJ2-7; 8 nucleotides agree with TRBD1. The CDR3 covers 13 residues. Per the germline V gene, CDR1 is LNHDA and CDR2 is SQIVND (reference sequence). Germline trimming cut 10 bases from V and 2 bases from J; bases unmatched to any gene: 7.